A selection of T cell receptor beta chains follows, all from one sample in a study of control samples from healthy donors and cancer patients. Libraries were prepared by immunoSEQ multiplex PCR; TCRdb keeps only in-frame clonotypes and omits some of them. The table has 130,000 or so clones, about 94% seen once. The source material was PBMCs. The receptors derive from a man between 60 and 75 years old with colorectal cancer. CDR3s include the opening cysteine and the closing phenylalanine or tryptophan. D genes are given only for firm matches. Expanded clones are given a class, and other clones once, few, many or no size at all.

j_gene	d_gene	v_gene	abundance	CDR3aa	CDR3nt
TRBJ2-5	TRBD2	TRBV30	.	CAWRPAGGQETQYF	TGTGCCTGGAGGCCCGCGGGGGGGCAAGAGACCCAGTACTTC
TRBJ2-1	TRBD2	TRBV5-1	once	CASSASTSGGSGEQFF	TGCGCCAGCAGCGCCTCGACTAGCGGGGGGAGCGGTGAGCAGTTCTTC
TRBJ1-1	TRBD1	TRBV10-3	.	CAISDLGTGARGNTEAFF	TGTGCCATCAGTGACCTAGGGACAGGGGCTAGGGGGAACACTGAAGCTTTCTTT
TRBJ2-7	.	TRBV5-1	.	CASSLAARSYEQYF	TGCGCCAGCAGCTTGGCCGCAAGGTCCTACGAGCAGTACTTC
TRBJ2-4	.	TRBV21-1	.	CASSKGGWDRGENIQYF	TGTGCCAGCAGCAAAGGGGGTTGGGACAGGGGTGAAAACATTCAGTACTTC
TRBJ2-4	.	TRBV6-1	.	CASSEDGSGNIQYF	TGTGCCAGCAGTGAAGATGGTAGCGGAAACATTCAGTACTTC
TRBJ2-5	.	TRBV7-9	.	CASSLRELARETQYF	TGTGCCAGCAGCTTAAGAGAGTTAGCCCGGGAGACCCAGTACTTC
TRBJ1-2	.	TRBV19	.	CASSIASGGGYTF	TGTGCCAGTAGTATTGCTTCAGGAGGCGGCTACACCTTC
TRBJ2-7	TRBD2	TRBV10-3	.	CAISQLTSGAYEQYF	TGTGCCATCAGTCAACTGACTAGCGGGGCTTACGAGCAGTACTTC
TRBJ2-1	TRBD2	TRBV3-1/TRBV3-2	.	CASSQASSGGNEQFF	TGTGCCAGCAGCCAAGCGTCTAGCGGGGGGAATGAGCAGTTCTTC
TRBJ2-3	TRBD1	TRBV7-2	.	CASSQKTGTGPYF	TGTGCCAGCAGCCAAAAGACCGGGACAGGTCCGTATTTT
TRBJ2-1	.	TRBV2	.	CASTGNEQFF	TGTGCCAGCACCGGAAATGAGCAGTTCTTC
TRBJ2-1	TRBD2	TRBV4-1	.	CASSQAASGGAIGSGSEQFF	TGCGCCAGCAGCCAAGCCGCTAGCGGGGGGGCCATCGGCTCTGGGAGTGAGCAGTTCTTC
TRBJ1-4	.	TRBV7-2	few	CASSQRGGEKLFF	TGTGCCAGCAGCCAACGGGGGGGTGAAAAACTGTTTTTT
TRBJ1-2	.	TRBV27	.	CASSGSFQLNYGYTF	TGTGCCAGCAGTGGGTCCTTCCAGCTTAACTATGGCTACACCTTC
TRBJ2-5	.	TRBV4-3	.	CASSQDSPPGETQYF	TGCGCCAGCAGCCAAGATAGTCCGCCGGGGGAGACCCAGTACTTC
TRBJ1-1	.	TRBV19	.	CASSVQGRNTEAFF	TGTGCCAGTAGTGTACAGGGTAGGAACACTGAAGCTTTCTTT
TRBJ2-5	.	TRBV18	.	CASSTGGTQETQYF	TGTGCCAGCTCAACGGGCGGGACCCAAGAGACCCAGTACTTC